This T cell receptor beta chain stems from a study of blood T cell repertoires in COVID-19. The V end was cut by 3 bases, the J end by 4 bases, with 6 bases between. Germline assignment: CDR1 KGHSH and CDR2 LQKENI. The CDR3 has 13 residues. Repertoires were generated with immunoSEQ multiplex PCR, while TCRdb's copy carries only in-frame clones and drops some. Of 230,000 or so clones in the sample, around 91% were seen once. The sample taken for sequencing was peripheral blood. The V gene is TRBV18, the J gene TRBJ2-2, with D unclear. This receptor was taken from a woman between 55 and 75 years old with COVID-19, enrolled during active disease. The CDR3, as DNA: TGTGCCAGCTCACCCGTCTCCACCGGGGAGCTGTTTTTT. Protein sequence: CASSPVSTGELFF.